This is a list of T cell receptor beta chains from one sample in a study of neurological immune-mediated disorders. TCRdb reprocessed the 5' RACE reads via MiXCR and lists one record per CDR3 protein. The data hold tens of thousands of distinct CDR3 sequences, with around 3.4% observed a single time. The sequenced sample consisted of PBMCs. Every receptor here comes from a man aged 35 to 55 with multiple sclerosis. Both conserved end residues are part of each CDR3. Each record gives: J gene, D gene, clone size, V gene, CDR3 DNA, CDR3 protein. A D gene is named only where the DNA matches it firmly. Clone sizes are shown as once, few, many, or a class for an expanded clone.

J gene: TRBJ2-2
D gene: TRBD1
clone size: many
V gene: TRBV5-8
CDR3 DNA: TGTGCCAGCAGCTTGGCGGGACAGGGAACCGGGGAGCTGTTTTTT
CDR3 protein: CASSLAGQGTGELFF

J gene: TRBJ1-1
D gene: -
clone size: many
V gene: TRBV7-9
CDR3 DNA: TGTGCCAGCAGCTTAGTTCTGGGTGACACTGAAGCTTTCTTT
CDR3 protein: CASSLVLGDTEAFF

J gene: TRBJ2-7
D gene: TRBD1
clone size: many
V gene: TRBV10-3
CDR3 DNA: TGTGCCATCAGTTCTTCACAGGGGACGTACGAGCAGTACTTC
CDR3 protein: CAISSSQGTYEQYF

J gene: TRBJ2-7
D gene: TRBD1
clone size: many
V gene: TRBV6-1
CDR3 DNA: TGTGCCAGCAGTACGGACAGGAGCTACGAGCAGTACTTC
CDR3 protein: CASSTDRSYEQYF

J gene: TRBJ1-5
D gene: TRBD1
clone size: many
V gene: TRBV7-9
CDR3 DNA: TGTGCCAGCAGCCTATGGAGGGGACAGCTTGGCAATCAGCCCCAGCATTTT
CDR3 protein: CASSLWRGQLGNQPQHF

J gene: TRBJ1-1
D gene: -
clone size: many
V gene: TRBV20-1
CDR3 DNA: TGCAGTGCTTCTAAGGTGAACACTGAAGCTTTCTTT
CDR3 protein: CSASKVNTEAFF

J gene: TRBJ1-3
D gene: TRBD1
clone size: many
V gene: TRBV5-5
CDR3 DNA: TGTGCCAGCAGCTTGGTCCCCTGGACAGGTACCGGAAACACCATATATTTT
CDR3 protein: CASSLVPWTGTGNTIYF

J gene: TRBJ2-1
D gene: TRBD1
clone size: many
V gene: TRBV27
CDR3 DNA: TGTGCCAGCAGTTTAGGGGGACAGGCCTACAATGAGCAGTTCTTC
CDR3 protein: CASSLGGQAYNEQFF

J gene: TRBJ2-5
D gene: TRBD2
clone size: many
V gene: TRBV4-1
CDR3 DNA: TGCGCCAGCAGCCCATCTCGGGGGGTGAAAGAGACCCAGTACTTC
CDR3 protein: CASSPSRGVKETQYF

J gene: TRBJ2-3
D gene: TRBD2
clone size: many
V gene: TRBV12-3/TRBV12-4
CDR3 DNA: TGTGCCAGCAGCGGCCTGGGGGAGGGGATCACAGATACGCAGTATTTT
CDR3 protein: CASSGLGEGITDTQYF

J gene: TRBJ1-3
D gene: -
clone size: many
V gene: TRBV12-5
CDR3 DNA: TGTGCTAGTGGTGGAAACCTGGGGCCGCAGAGAAACACCATATATTTT
CDR3 protein: CASGGNLGPQRNTIYF

J gene: TRBJ1-1
D gene: -
clone size: many
V gene: TRBV6-2/TRBV6-3
CDR3 DNA: TGTGCCAGCACTAGGGTTCTGCAGGGATTGAACACTGAAGCTTTCTTT
CDR3 protein: CASTRVLQGLNTEAFF

J gene: TRBJ2-5
D gene: -
clone size: few
V gene: TRBV4-1
CDR3 DNA: TGCGCCAGTAGCCAAGTCGTGACGGAGACCCAGTACTTC
CDR3 protein: CASSQVVTETQYF

J gene: TRBJ2-2
D gene: TRBD2
clone size: many
V gene: TRBV28
CDR3 DNA: TGTGCCAGCAGTTTCGGGCGGACTAGCGGGGGACCCGGGGAGCTGTTTTTT
CDR3 protein: CASSFGRTSGGPGELFF

J gene: TRBJ2-7
D gene: -
clone size: many
V gene: TRBV5-1
CDR3 DNA: TGCGCCAGCAGCTCTAATCTCGACGGGTACGAGCAGTACTTC
CDR3 protein: CASSSNLDGYEQYF

J gene: TRBJ2-7
D gene: -
clone size: many
V gene: TRBV14
CDR3 DNA: TGTGCCAGCCCCCGTGCAGGGGGGGACTACGAGCAGTACTTC
CDR3 protein: CASPRAGGDYEQYF